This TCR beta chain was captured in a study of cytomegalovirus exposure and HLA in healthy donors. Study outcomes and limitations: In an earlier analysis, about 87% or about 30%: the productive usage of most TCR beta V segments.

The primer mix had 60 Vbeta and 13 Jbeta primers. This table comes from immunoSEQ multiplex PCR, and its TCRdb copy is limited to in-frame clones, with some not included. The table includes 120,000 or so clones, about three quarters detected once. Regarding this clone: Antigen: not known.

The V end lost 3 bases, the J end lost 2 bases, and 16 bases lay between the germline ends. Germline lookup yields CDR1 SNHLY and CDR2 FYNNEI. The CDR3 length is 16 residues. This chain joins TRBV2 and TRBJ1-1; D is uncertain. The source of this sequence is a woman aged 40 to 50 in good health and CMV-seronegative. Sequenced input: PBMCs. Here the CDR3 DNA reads TGTGCCAGCAGTGAGACTTACGCGGGAGCAAACACTGAAGCTTTCTTT. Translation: CASSETYAGANTEAFF.